The 9 T cell receptor beta chains listed next were all sequenced from one sample in a study of identical twins. TCRdb re-derived calls from the 5' RACE reads in MiXCR, one entry per CDR3 protein. The sample records about 790,000 distinct CDR3 sequences, about 20% being singletons. These data also featured in a second study, about T cells expressing NK-cell markers.

The sequencing sample was made of PBMCs. The receptors derive from a woman aged 18-35 years in good health.

This clonotype was picked up a small number of times. This chain connects TRBV3-1 to TRBJ2-1; 11 bases fit TRBD2. The CDR3 is 16 amino acids. Germline CDR1 reads LGHDT; CDR2 reads YNNKEL (reference sequence). With 4 bases clipped from V and 8 bases from J, the junction kept 10 bases outside the gene matches. The CDR3 DNA reads as TGTGCCAGCAGCCGCCTATGGACTAGCGGGTTCGATGAGCAGTTCTTC. Encoded protein: CASSRLWTSGFDEQFF.

This clonotype turned up a few times. V is TRBV6-5 and J is TRBJ1-1; D is undetermined. The germline V gene encodes CDR1 MNHEY and CDR2 SVGAGI. Trimming took 5 bases from V and 8 from J, leaving 12 bases between them. The CDR3 runs to 12 residues. CDR3 in DNA: TGTGCCAGCAGTCCGACGGTGGGCGAAGCTTTCTTT. Its translation is CASSPTVGEAFF.

This clonotype came up a few times. This chain connects TRBV5-6 to TRBJ2-3; possibly TRBD2 for D (7 bases). Germline V gives CDR1 SGHDT, CDR2 YYEEEE. The CDR3 runs to 14 residues. V lost 4 bases, J lost 7 bases, and 16 bases lay in between. CDR3 sequence reads: CASSAGGAMNTQYF. In DNA form, the CDR3 reads TGTGCCAGCAGCGCTGGGGGGGCTATGAATACGCAGTATTTT.

This clonotype was detected only a few times. The gene calls are TRBV5-1 and TRBJ2-2, with D unresolved. The CDR3 is 15 residues long. Per germline, CDR1 SGHRS and CDR2 YFSETQ. Trimming removed 0 bases at V and 1 base at J, with 7 bases between. In DNA form, the CDR3 reads TGCGCCAGCAGCTTGGCCGTCCAGAACACCGGGGAGCTGTTTTTT. Protein: CASSLAVQNTGELFF.

There are a few counts of this clonotype. The chain couples TRBV9 to TRBJ2-1; 8 bases align to TRBD2. Germline V gives CDR1 SGDLS, CDR2 YYNGEE. Unmatched junction bases numbered 6, after V lost 2 bases and J lost 8 bases. This CDR3 is 14 amino acids long. CDR3 protein: CASSVGTSSHEQFF. The CDR3 DNA is TGTGCCAGCAGCGTGGGGACTAGTTCCCATGAGCAGTTCTTC.

V gene TRBV9 combines with J gene TRBJ2-7; 16 bases map to TRBD2. Germline V gene data show CDR1 as SGDLS and CDR2 as YYNGEE. Trimming at V came to 3 bases and at J to 3 bases, leaving 6 bases not matched to a gene. The CDR3 totals 17 residues. The CDR3 loop is CASSAGTSGGANYEQYF. CDR3 DNA: TGTGCCAGCAGCGCGGGGACTAGCGGGGGGGCCAACTACGAGCAGTACTTC.

The V and J genes are TRBV19 and TRBJ2-1; D is undetermined. The CDR3 is 13 residues long. The germline V gene encodes CDR1 LNHDA and CDR2 SQIVND (reference sequence). V lost 4 bases and J 2 bases, leaving 6 bases between the germline ends. CDR3 loop: CASSRATYNEQFF. DNA of the CDR3: TGTGCCAGTAGTAGGGCTACCTACAATGAGCAGTTCTTC.

This clonotype was recorded a few times. The rearrangement joins TRBV20-1 to TRBJ2-1; maybe TRBD2 (6 bases). Germline V lookup: CDR1 DFQATT, CDR2 SNEGSKA (reference sequence). CDR3 length: 14 amino acids. Trimming left V 3 bases short and J 8 bases short, with 17 bases between. CDR3 region: CSASTSPSRHEQFF. In nucleotides, the CDR3 is TGCAGTGCTAGTACTAGCCCGAGCCGACATGAGCAGTTCTTC.

This sequence joins TRBV6-1 and TRBJ2-5; TRBD1 aligns across 8 bases. This CDR3 has 16 residues. V lost 8 bases and J lost 2; bases outside the gene matches: 13. Germline V lookup: CDR1 MNHNS, CDR2 SASEGT. This chain's CDR3 is CASGSDRDSRQETQYF. The CDR3 DNA sequence: TGTGCCAGCGGGTCGGACAGGGATAGTCGACAAGAGACCCAGTACTTC.